This section outlines one T cell receptor beta chain sequence together with its context. Antigen unknown. 60 Vbeta and 13 Jbeta primers were used in PCR. Libraries were prepared by immunoSEQ multiplex PCR; TCRdb keeps only in-frame clonotypes and omits some of them. The sample lists more than 150,000 clones; about four fifths were seen once. This CDR3 is 15 amino acids long. V was pared by 3 bases and J by 0 bases, with 12 bases between. CDR1 MDHEN and CDR2 SYDVKM come from the germline V gene. The data are from a study of cytomegalovirus exposure and HLA in healthy donors. Study-level points and caveats: Later on, a genetic analysis was performed. It linked a missense variant in DCLRE1C with V- and J-gene trimming of TCR beta. Fewer N-insertions than the roughly 630-donor mean were reportedly shown by an Asian-associated ancestry cluster in a later analysis.

The sequence derives from a man in his forties in good health and CMV-seronegative. The rearrangement uses TRBV28 and TRBJ2-7, with a weak D call TRBD1 (6 bases). The sequenced sample consisted of PBMCs. The CDR3 here is CASSFRTELSYEQYF. CDR3 coding DNA: TGTGCCAGCAGTTTCCGGACAGAGCTCTCCTACGAGCAGTACTTC.